The T cell receptor beta chain described here comes from a study of cytomegalovirus exposure and HLA in healthy donors. As to this clone: The antigen remains undetermined.

Primers for the PCR totalled 60 Vbeta and 13 Jbeta. Assay used: immunoSEQ multiplex PCR; TCRdb lists only in-frame clones, some missing. The sample holds 87,000 or so clones. Study outcomes and limitations: A later look showed TCR association rates differing by HLA locus, highest for DRB1 and lowest for HLA-C. In vitro assays verified that a few CMV-associated chains recognized CMV antigens specifically. Association of approximately 18,000 TCR beta sequences with HLA alleles was found at 0.05 false discovery rate in a later analysis. The study put 150 or so TCR beta chains on its list as cytomegalovirus-associated.

The sequence was obtained from a man aged 45-65 years in good health and CMV-seropositive. Source material: PBMCs.

The CDR3 spells CASSLAGRSGYTF. The CDR3 nucleotides read TGTGCCAGCAGCCTGGCAGGGAGGAGTGGCTACACCTTC. J is TRBJ1-2 and V is TRBV14, with a tentative D call TRBD1 (5 bases). The V gene lost 4 bases and the J gene lost 7 bases, with 13 bases spanning the gap. Germline lookup yields CDR1 SGHDN and CDR2 FVKESK. The CDR3 spans 13 residues.